This T cell receptor beta chain was retrieved from a study of T cell responses to AZD1222 COVID-19 vaccine. Whole-study results and caveats: An increase in Spike-specific TCR breadth and depth was observed after two AZD1222 doses. Most donors were white British, females outnumbered males, and clonal diversity was possibly underestimated. Seropositive status at baseline applied to only five to seven AZD1222 recipients.

Sequencing used immunoSEQ multiplex PCR; TCRdb keeps in-frame clones, though not all of them. The data hold 100,000 to 150,000 clones, with 75% to 90% observed a single time. The V and J ends lost 3 bases and 3 bases respectively, with 9 bases between them. The CDR3 has 13 residues. The germline gives CDR1 MGHRA, CDR2 YSYEKL. Regarding this clone: Its antigen is unknown.

Here the sequenced sample was peripheral blood, taken on day 0 of AZD1222 vaccination. The chain uses TRBV4-1 and TRBJ2-7; D may be TRBD2 (5 bases). The TCR originated in an adult in good health. CDR3 residues: CASSQQEGYEQYF. The CDR3 coding sequence is TGCGCCAGCAGCCAGCAAGAGGGCTACGAGCAGTACTTC.